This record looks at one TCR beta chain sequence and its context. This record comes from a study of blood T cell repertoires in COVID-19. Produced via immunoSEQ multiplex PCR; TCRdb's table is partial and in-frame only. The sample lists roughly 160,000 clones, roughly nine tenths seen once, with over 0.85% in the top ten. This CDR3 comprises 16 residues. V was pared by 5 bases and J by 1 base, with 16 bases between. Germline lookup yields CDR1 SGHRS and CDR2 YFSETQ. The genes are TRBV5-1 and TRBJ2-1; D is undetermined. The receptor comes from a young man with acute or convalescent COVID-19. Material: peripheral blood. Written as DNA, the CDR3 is TGCGCCAGCAGAGCCCTCGACACTTTTTCCTACAATGAGCAGTTCTTC. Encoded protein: CASRALDTFSYNEQFF. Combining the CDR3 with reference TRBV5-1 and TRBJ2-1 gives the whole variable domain KAGVTQTPRYLIKTRGQQVTLSCSPISGHRSVSWYQQTPGQGLQFLFEYFSETQRNKGNFPGRFSGRQFSNSRSEMNVSTLELGDSALYLCASRALDTFSYNEQFFGPGTRLTVL.